The 15 T cell receptor beta chains given below trace back to one sample, sequenced in a study of T cell changes during pregnancy in multiple sclerosis. Using immunoSEQ multiplex PCR, the repertoire was profiled, and TCRdb retains in-frame clones only, with some absent. Of around 100,000 clones in the sample, approximately 90% were seen once. Source: peripheral blood, taken after pregnancy. These receptors originate from a female donor with multiple sclerosis, enrolled in a pregnancy study.

J is TRBJ2-7 and V is TRBV6-1; 11 nucleotides match TRBD2. After removal of 1 base from V and 7 bases from J, the junction contained 0 bases not matched to a gene. This CDR3 spans 13 amino acids. Germline V gene lookup returns CDR1 MNHNS and CDR2 SASEGT. CDR3 sequence (DNA): TGTGCCAGCAGTGAAGGACTAGCGGGGGAGCAGTACTTC. This translates into CASSEGLAGEQYF.

The rearrangement joins TRBV5-1 to TRBJ2-1; D gene unclear. Looked up from germline, CDR1 is SGHRS and CDR2 is YFSETQ. Trimming took off 4 bases at V and 7 bases at J, with 12 bases between the two ends. The CDR3 runs 13 residues. The CDR3 DNA follows: TGCGCCAGCAGCCCGTCAGATTATAATGAGCAGTTCTTC. Encoded protein: CASSPSDYNEQFF.

The CDR3, as DNA: TGTGCCAGCAGCCCGACAGGGGATGGCTACACCTTC. It encodes CASSPTGDGYTF. The chain couples TRBV7-2 to TRBJ1-2; 8 bases match TRBD1. Germline V gene sequence: CDR1 SGHTA, CDR2 FQGNSA. The trim removed 5 bases at V and 6 bases at J, leaving 2 bases unmatched. The CDR3 sequence is 12 residues long.

V and J are TRBV6-5 and TRBJ2-7; 9 bases fit TRBD2. Trimming at V came to 4 bases and at J to 6 bases, leaving 7 bases not matched to a gene. Germline V gene lookup returns CDR1 MNHEY and CDR2 SVGAGI. CDR3 size: 14 residues. CDR3 in DNA: TGTGCCAGCAGTTCAGTAGCGGGAGCTCGCGAGCAGTACTTC. It specifies CASSSVAGAREQYF.

This clone was seen just once. CDR3 residues: CASSWDPGSDYGYTF. As DNA, the CDR3 is TGTGCCAGCAGCTGGGATCCGGGGTCTGACTATGGCTACACCTTC. The gene calls are TRBV5-4 and TRBJ1-2; D is unresolved. The CDR3 runs 15 residues. V was cut by 3 bases and J by 3 bases, with 15 bases left in between. Germline-derived CDR1 and CDR2 are SGHNT and YYREEE (reference sequence). The complete variable domain, with remaining parts taken from reference TRBV5-4 and TRBJ1-2, reads ETGVTQSPTHLIKTRGQQVTLRCSSQSGHNTVSWYQQALGQGPQFIFQYYREEENGRGNFPPRFSGLQFPNYSSELNVNALELDDSALYLCASSWDPGSDYGYTFGSGTRLTVV.

V is TRBV28 and J is TRBJ1-2; no reliable D call. The V gene's germline CDR1 is MDHEN and CDR2 SYDVKM. Deletions cut 6 bases from V and 4 bases from J, with 33 bases between. The CDR3 spans 20 residues. CDR3 sequence reads: CASRNTRTGFARQGSYGYTF. CDR3 DNA: TGTGCCAGCAGGAACACGAGAACCGGGTTCGCTAGGCAAGGGAGCTATGGCTACACCTTC.

The chain joins TRBV2 to TRBJ1-2; possible D gene TRBD1, 6 bases. There are 14 residues in the CDR3. Deletions cut 6 bases from V and 0 bases from J, with 11 bases between. Germline CDR1 is SNHLY and CDR2 is FYNNEI. The CDR3 here is CASSYRAPNYGYTF. The CDR3 DNA follows: TGTGCCAGCAGCTACAGGGCACCTAACTATGGCTACACCTTC.

This clone appeared a single time. This chain connects TRBV19 to TRBJ2-7; D gene ambiguous. Germline CDR1 LNHDA, CDR2 SQIVND (reference sequence). The length of the CDR3 is 14 residues. Trimming took off 3 bases at V and 0 bases at J, with 9 bases between the two ends. In nucleotides, the CDR3 is TGTGCCAGTAGTATTGGCCTCCACTCCTACGAGCAGTACTTC. Encoded protein: CASSIGLHSYEQYF. Supplemented by reference TRBV19 and TRBJ2-7, the full variable domain reads DGGITQSPKYLFRKEGQNVTLSCEQNLNHDAMYWYRQDPGQGLRLIYYSQIVNDFQKGDIAEGYSVSREKKESFPLTVTSAQKNPTAFYLCASSIGLHSYEQYFGPGTRLTVT.

The gene calls are TRBV11-2 and TRBJ1-2; possible D gene TRBD1, 5 bases. V dropped 5 bases and J dropped 4 bases, with 11 bases sitting between them. Germline V gene data show CDR1 as SGHAT and CDR2 as FQNNGV. This CDR3 has 13 residues. The CDR3 here is CASSPDSIYGYTF. The CDR3 nucleotides read TGTGCCAGCAGCCCAGACAGCATCTATGGCTACACCTTC.

This rearrangement joins TRBV5-1 to TRBJ1-2; TRBD1 agrees at 10 bases. With 7 bases clipped from V and 4 bases from J, the junction kept 7 bases outside the gene matches. Germline CDR1 SGHRS, CDR2 YFSETQ. CDR3 size: 14 residues. The CDR3 here is CASGGGTGVYGYTF. CDR3 DNA: TGCGCCAGCGGAGGGGGGACAGGGGTCTATGGCTACACCTTC.

The V and J genes are TRBV4-1 and TRBJ1-1; D might be TRBD1 (5 bases). This CDR3 has 14 residues. Looked up from germline, CDR1 is MGHRA and CDR2 is YSYEKL. With 3 bases removed from V and 3 bases from J, the gap between germline ends came to 11 bases. DNA for the CDR3: TGCGCCAGCAGCCACAGGGCCGGGTACACTGAAGCTTTCTTT. Residues: CASSHRAGYTEAFF.

The chain links TRBV6-1 to TRBJ2-1; D might be TRBD1 (5 bases). Trimming removed 4 bases from V and 1 base from J, with 14 bases in between. This CDR3 is built from 16 residues. Germline loops: CDR1 MNHNS, CDR2 SASEGT. CDR3 DNA sequence: TGTGCCAGCAGTGGTAGACAGAGCCGATCCTACAATGAGCAGTTCTTC. This gives the protein CASSGRQSRSYNEQFF.

In the case of this clone: One end of the junction fails to match germline, which may point to a read error. In DNA form, the CDR3 reads TGTGCCACCAGCTCCGAACTAGTCCAAAAGACCCAGTACTTC. As protein: CATSSELVQKTQYF. This sequence joins TRBV15 and TRBJ2-5; D is perhaps TRBD2 (5 bases). The CDR3 spans 14 residues. Germline CDR1 reads LNHNV; CDR2 reads YYDKDF (reference sequence).

The chain is built from TRBV29-1 and TRBJ2-5; TRBD2 matches at 8 bases. The junction had 13 bases not matched to a gene; V was cut back by 6 bases and J by 7 bases. Germline CDR1 reads SQVTM; CDR2 reads ANQGSEA. The CDR3 contains 14 residues. The chain's CDR3 is CSVKYSGIAGTQYF. The CDR3 region has the DNA TGCAGCGTGAAATATAGCGGGATTGCCGGGACCCAGTACTTC.

The chain couples TRBV29-1 to TRBJ2-7; TRBD2 matches 11 bases. V was pared by 7 bases and J by 6 bases, with 8 bases of the junction left unmatched. The V gene's germline CDR1 is SQVTM and CDR2 ANQGSEA. The CDR3 runs to 13 residues. DNA for the CDR3: TGCAGCGCGGCTAGCGGGGGGACAGGCGAGCAGTACTTC. It is translated as CSAASGGTGEQYF.